The 22 T cell receptor beta chains presented below share a single source sample, sequenced in a study of blood T cell repertoires in COVID-19. The method was immunoSEQ multiplex PCR; TCRdb's version includes in-frame clones alone and lacks a portion of them. The sample has 95,000 to 130,000 clones, 90% seen once; the top ten hold under 2%. Sequenced: peripheral blood. The receptors here all came from a human donor with active COVID-19. The donor label of this sample is uncertain.

V gene TRBV12-3 or TRBV12-4 combines with J gene TRBJ2-7, with D possibly TRBD1 on 5 matching bases. With 3 bases removed from V and 3 bases from J, the gap between germline ends came to 9 bases. The CDR3 is 13 amino acids. Here the CDR3 reads CASSLDTGYEQYF. In nucleotides, the CDR3 is TGTGCCAGCAGTTTGGACACGGGCTACGAGCAGTACTTC.

The chain recombines TRBV30 with TRBJ1-4; D might be TRBD1 (5 bases). The germline V and J ends were trimmed by 0 bases and 8 bases, with 16 bases remaining between them. Germline V CDR1 and CDR2: GTSNPN, SVGIG (reference sequence). The CDR3 has 15 amino acids. DNA of the CDR3: TGTGCCTGGAGTGTTATGGCGGGGGTTGAGGAAAAACTGTTTTTT. Translating it yields CAWSVMAGVEEKLFF.

This chain joins TRBV14 and TRBJ2-5; 7 bases are a match to TRBD1. The CDR3 spans 17 residues. V trimming: 0 bases; J trimming: 4 bases; junction bases outside the gene matches: 11. The germline gives CDR1 SGHDN, CDR2 FVKESK. CDR3 in DNA: TGTGCCAGCAGCCAAGATAGTCAGACCGGGACAGTAGAGACCCAGTACTTC. Protein product: CASSQDSQTGTVETQYF.

The chain joins TRBV5-1 to TRBJ1-2; the D is unclear. The CDR3 is 14 amino acids. Trimming stripped 4 bases from V and 3 bases from J, with 13 bases between. Germline CDR1 SGHRS, CDR2 YFSETQ. The CDR3 DNA follows: TGCGCCAGCAGCGGGAGGACGCTAGACTATGGCTACACCTTC. Amino acid sequence: CASSGRTLDYGYTF.

V gene TRBV19 combines with J gene TRBJ2-2, with 10 bases lining up with TRBD1. With 5 bases clipped from V and 2 bases from J, the junction kept 5 bases outside the gene matches. This CDR3 contains 16 residues. The germline CDR1 and CDR2 sequences are LNHDA and SQIVND (reference sequence). In DNA form, the CDR3 reads TGTGCCAGTAGTGGGTGGGACAGGGGAAACACCGGGGAGCTGTTTTTT. It yields the protein CASSGWDRGNTGELFF.

This chain links TRBV4-2 with TRBJ2-5; 10 bases align to TRBD2. V lost 3 bases and J lost 5; bases outside the gene matches: 9. This CDR3 has 16 amino acids. The germline V gene encodes CDR1 LGHNA and CDR2 YNFKEQ. The chain's CDR3 is CASSQNGLAVGETQYF. The CDR3 coding sequence is TGTGCCAGCAGCCAGAACGGACTAGCGGTAGGGGAGACCCAGTACTTC.

The CDR3 here is CATSRDQGFEAFF. In DNA form, the CDR3 reads TGTGCCACCAGCAGAGATCAGGGGTTCGAAGCTTTCTTT. This chain uses TRBV15 with TRBJ1-1; a weak D match, TRBD1 (6 bases). The germline V gene has CDR1 LNHNV and CDR2 YYDKDF (reference sequence). V was cut by 0 bases and J by 8 bases, with 10 bases left in between. The CDR3 consists of 13 residues.

The V call is TRBV2, the J call TRBJ1-1; 10 bases match TRBD1. Germline values: CDR1 SNHLY, CDR2 FYNNEI. V trimming: 2 bases; J trimming: 5 bases; junction bases outside the gene matches: 8. The CDR3 length is 16 residues. The CDR3 DNA follows: TGTGCCAGCAGTGAACCTTATCGGACAGGGGGTACTGAAGCTTTCTTT. Amino acids: CASSEPYRTGGTEAFF.

The chain couples TRBV29-1 to TRBJ1-4; D unresolved. Trimming stripped 7 bases from V and 1 base from J, with 10 bases between. Germline CDR1 SQVTM, CDR2 ANQGSEA. The CDR3 covers 13 residues. CDR3 residues: CSAATGTNEKLFF. Written as DNA, the CDR3 is TGCAGCGCAGCGACTGGAACTAATGAAAAACTGTTTTTT.

This chain uses TRBV11-2 with TRBJ2-3, with TRBD2 matching 11 bases. CDR3 length equals 15 residues. V lost 5 bases, J lost 1 base, and 2 bases stayed unmatched. CDR1 is SGHAT, CDR2 FQNNGV, per germline. CDR3 residues: CASSQLAGGTDTQYF. In DNA form, the CDR3 reads TGTGCCAGCAGCCAACTAGCGGGAGGCACAGATACGCAGTATTTT.

Of note for this clone: This sample also contains other DNA sequences that code for the same CDR3. This chain's CDR3 is CASSLAGRGETQYF. CDR3 DNA sequence: TGTGCCAGCAGCTTAGCGGGGAGGGGAGAGACCCAGTACTTC. This chain uses TRBV7-2 with TRBJ2-5, with 7 bases identical to TRBD2. V was clipped by 0 bases and J by 4 bases; unmatched bases: 2. The CDR3 consists of 14 residues. CDR1 SGHTA and CDR2 FQGNSA come from the germline V gene.

The V call is TRBV19, the J call TRBJ1-3; D gene unclear. This CDR3 is built from 14 residues. Germline-derived CDR1 and CDR2 are LNHDA and SQIVND (reference sequence). Deletions cut 3 bases from V and 2 bases from J, with 8 bases between. Here the CDR3 reads CASSMGATGNTIYF. CDR3 DNA sequence: TGTGCCAGTAGTATGGGAGCCACTGGAAACACCATATATTTT.

The CDR3 DNA sequence: TGTGCCAGCAGCGTCGGGGGAGGGGCATTGGATGAGCAGTTCTTC. Protein sequence: CASSVGGGALDEQFF. The gene calls are TRBV9 and TRBJ2-1, with 7 bases matching TRBD2. This CDR3 is built from 15 residues. V was pared by 2 bases and J by 8 bases, with 10 bases of the junction left unmatched. Germline CDR1 SGDLS, CDR2 YYNGEE. Complete variable domain (other parts from reference TRBV9 and TRBJ2-1): DSGVTQTPKHLITATGQRVTLRCSPRSGDLSVYWYQQSLDQGLQFLIQYYNGEERAKGNILERFSAQQFPDLHSELNLSSLELGDSALYFCASSVGGGALDEQFFGPGTRLTVL.

This clone was seen only a few times. The V gene is TRBV27, the J gene TRBJ2-2, with a tentative D call TRBD1 (7 bases). This CDR3 has 14 residues. Germline V gene lookup returns CDR1 MNHEY and CDR2 SMNVEV (reference sequence). Trimming shortened V by 4 bases and J by 6 bases, and 12 bases separated the two germline ends. CDR3 sequence (DNA): TGTGCCAGCAGTTGGCAGGGGGGAGCCGGGGAGCTGTTTTTT. This codes for CASSWQGGAGELFF.

V and J are TRBV28 and TRBJ1-2, with D possibly TRBD1 on 5 matching bases. From germline, CDR1 is MDHEN and CDR2 SYDVKM. V lost 1 base and J 7 bases, leaving 13 bases between the germline ends. The CDR3 runs 14 residues. This CDR3 reads CASSLFRGRSGYTF. CDR3 coding DNA: TGTGCCAGCAGTTTATTTCGGGGGAGAAGTGGCTACACCTTC.

This chain joins TRBV28 and TRBJ2-5, with TRBD1 matching over 8 bases. Germline V gene sequence: CDR1 MDHEN, CDR2 SYDVKM. Germline trimming cut 6 bases from V and 3 bases from J; bases unmatched to any gene: 3. This CDR3 contains 13 residues. This CDR3 is CASRPDREETQYF. CDR3 sequence (DNA): TGTGCCAGCAGACCGGACAGGGAAGAGACCCAGTACTTC.

The chain links TRBV10-1 to TRBJ2-3; 9 bases line up with TRBD1. Germline V gene lookup returns CDR1 WNHNN and CDR2 SYGVQD (reference sequence). This CDR3 contains 19 residues. Trimming took 0 bases from V and 3 from J; bases not matched to a gene: 13. This CDR3 reads CASSESSVGTGRMTDTQYF. In nucleotides, the CDR3 is TGCGCCAGCAGTGAGTCATCAGTCGGGACAGGGAGGATGACAGATACGCAGTATTTT.

The chain has TRBV7-2 and TRBJ1-6; no clear D. V was shortened by 3 bases and J by 8 bases, with 14 bases between the two germline ends. The germline V gene has CDR1 SGHTA and CDR2 FQGNSA. The CDR3 is made up of 15 amino acids. The DNA of the CDR3 is TGTGCCAGCAGCTTTGCGAGGCCTTATGATTCACCCCTCCACTTT. Protein product: CASSFARPYDSPLHF.

The CDR3 bases are TGTGCCAGCAGCCTAAACCCAGGTTCGCAGCCCCAGCATTTT. Translated, it gives CASSLNPGSQPQHF. This sequence joins TRBV3-1 (or the pseudogene TRBV3-2) and TRBJ1-5, with no clear D. The CDR3 length is 14 residues. Germline CDR1 is LGHDT and CDR2 is YNNKEL (reference sequence). V shed 4 bases and J shed 7 bases, with 14 bases lying between them.

This chain links TRBV7-3 with TRBJ2-7; a weak D match, TRBD2 (5 bases). Between the trimmed V and J ends, which lost 1 base and 5 bases, there was a span of 12 bases. Germline assignment: CDR1 SGHTA and CDR2 FQGTGA. The CDR3 is 14 residues long. The CDR3 region has the DNA TGTGCCAGCAGCTTAAGCGGGCCCGGGAACGAGCAGTACTTC. This gives the protein CASSLSGPGNEQYF.

The V call is TRBV28, the J call TRBJ2-1, with TRBD2 matching over 8 bases. The CDR3 has 14 residues. V dropped 3 bases and J dropped 8; count of bases not matched to a gene: 6. Germline V gene sequence: CDR1 MDHEN, CDR2 SYDVKM. DNA of the CDR3: TGTGCCAGCAGTTTTCGGGGGGGGCTGGATGAGCAGTTCTTC. This encodes CASSFRGGLDEQFF.

The sample holds a few counts of this clone. CDR3 sequence: CASSPLLAVGETQYF. CDR3 in DNA: TGTGCCAGCTCACCACTACTAGCGGTAGGAGAGACCCAGTACTTC. V and J are TRBV18 and TRBJ2-5; 8 bases line up with TRBD2. This CDR3 has 15 amino acids. Germline trimming cut 1 base from V and 4 bases from J; bases unmatched to any gene: 5. CDR1 KGHSH and CDR2 LQKENI come from the germline V gene.